The rows below give T cell receptor beta chains drawn from one sample of a study of T cell responses to AZD1222 COVID-19 vaccine. Some clones are missing from TCRdb's copy, which holds only in-frame ones; the method was immunoSEQ multiplex PCR. The sample carries fewer than 200,000 clones, approximately 92% recorded once. The material sequenced was peripheral blood, taken on day 0 of AZD1222 vaccination. The receptor source for this set is an adult in good health. CDR3s include the opening cysteine and the closing phenylalanine or tryptophan. D genes are given only for firm matches. For some rows the clone size is stated as once, few or many, or as a class when expanded; others skip it.

clone size	J gene	D gene	V gene	CDR3 DNA	CDR3 protein
-	TRBJ2-7	TRBD1	TRBV29-1	TGCAGCGTAGGGGACAGCTACGAGCAGTACTTC	CSVGDSYEQYF
-	TRBJ1-2	TRBD1	TRBV6-2/TRBV6-3	TGTGCCAGCAGTGAGGGACAGGCCAACGGCTACACCTTC	CASSEGQANGYTF
once	TRBJ2-4	-	TRBV9	TGTGCCAGCAGCCCTTCGGGGAGGACTCAGTACTTC	CASSPSGRTQYF
-	TRBJ2-3	TRBD1	TRBV28	TGTGCCAGCAGGGATGGACAGGGGTCAGATACGCAGTATTTT	CASRDGQGSDTQYF
-	TRBJ1-2	-	TRBV27	TGTGCCAGCAGTTCGGGGAAAGCTGCTAACTATGGCTACACCTTC	CASSSGKAANYGYTF
-	TRBJ2-1	-	TRBV11-2	TGTGCCAGCACCCCGAATCCAGCCGTTTCCTACAATGAGCAGTTCTTC	CASTPNPAVSYNEQFF
-	TRBJ2-2	-	TRBV15	TGTGCCACCAGCAGAGCAGGGGTGGACGGGGAGCTGTTTTTT	CATSRAGVDGELFF
-	TRBJ1-2	-	TRBV6-5	TGTGCCAGCAGTTACTCGTCGGGGGGGGCCTTTGGCTACACCTTC	CASSYSSGGAFGYTF
-	TRBJ1-5	TRBD1	TRBV9	TGTGCCAGCAGCGCCGGGACAGCCGGCAATCAGCCCCAGCATTTT	CASSAGTAGNQPQHF
-	TRBJ1-2	TRBD1	TRBV6-2/TRBV6-3	TGTGCCAGCAGTAATGGACAGGTTTTCTATGGCTACACCTTC	CASSNGQVFYGYTF
-	TRBJ1-4	-	TRBV9	TGTGCCAGCAGCTCCCGTGGGGACCTCGGCAATGAAAAACTGTTTTTT	CASSSRGDLGNEKLFF
once	TRBJ2-1	TRBD2	TRBV27	TGTGCCAGCAAATCTTCGAAAGGACTAGCGGGAGGGGGGTACAATGAGCAGTTCTTC	CASKSSKGLAGGGYNEQFF
-	TRBJ1-1	-	TRBV7-9	TGTGCCAGCAGCGGATCCGGGACGGGGAACACTGAAGCTTTCTTT	CASSGSGTGNTEAFF
-	TRBJ2-3	-	TRBV14	TGTGCCAGCAGCCGGGCAGGGGATACGCAGTATTTT	CASSRAGDTQYF
-	TRBJ1-4	-	TRBV14	TGTGCCAGCAGCCAAGTTACCGGGAGAACTAATGAAAAACTGTTTTTT	CASSQVTGRTNEKLFF
-	TRBJ2-5	TRBD2	TRBV7-2	TGTGCCAGCAGCTTGATGCTAGCGGGGGGCCAGGAGACCCAGTACTTC	CASSLMLAGGQETQYF